A selection of T cell receptor beta chains follows, all from one sample in a study of shared clonotypes between healthy human individuals. Repertoires were generated with immunoSEQ multiplex PCR, while TCRdb's copy carries only in-frame clones and drops some. The table has 2 million to 3 million clones, 80% to 95% seen once. Sequenced: naive CD4+ T cells from PBMCs. The receptors were sampled from a young man in good health. Some clones in this sample may be carry-over from other donors' samples. Both conserved end residues are trimmed from each CDR3.

cdr3_aa,v_call
ASSPQGGLNTEAF,TRBV18
ASSPGQGLQETQY,TRBV7-9
ASSLGSGLEDTQY,TRBV7-9
ASGTGLNTGELF,TRBV18
ASSAGQETAGYT,TRBV5-1
ASSLSKRGTSIYNEQF,TRBV27
ASSLGVGGTEAF,TRBV28
ASSHRDRSNYGYT,TRBV4-2
ASTRQGSYEQY,TRBV6-5
ATSPAGGPYEQY,TRBV19
ASMRTGGTYEQY,TRBV2
ASSQGGLFGLRDTQY,TRBV4-3
ASSSLRGARYGYT,TRBV11-2
AINRDNYGYT,TRBV10-3
AISEQMNTEAF,TRBV10-3
ASTPLGGNTEAF,TRBV19
ASSPRLVWGSYNEQF,TRBV5-5
ARTRDRGTNSNQPQH,TRBV7-9
ASSPGTSGSRQF,TRBV7-3
ASSQREETQY,TRBV6-6
ASRVGLAGLTYTQY,TRBV2
AIRERERRTDTQY,TRBV10-3
ASSLNYGGRADQPQH,TRBV7-9
ASTEGGGAKNIQY,TRBV5-4
ASNYRGDTEAF,TRBV5-1
ASSLAVLSYEQY,TRBV7-2
ASSDPRTGFNTEAF,TRBV6-1
SVPDRGQPRTQY,TRBV29-1
ASSWGLAGGVYNEQF,TRBV5-1
SAFDRVYGYT,TRBV29-1
ASTGERSPRNEQY,TRBV6-1
ASSDRGFYGYT,TRBV28
AWSVDTYEQY,TRBV30
ASSLSGRSSDTQY,TRBV7-9
ASSLQGAQPQH,TRBV27
ASSLDGDSYNEQF,TRBV5-1
ASSISLRVYEQY,TRBV5-5
ASSPRVNEKLF,TRBV5-1
ASSPTGSQETQY,TRBV7-6
ASSPGTSGDEQF,TRBV7-3
ASSQLGQGSEAF,TRBV4-1
ASRVWGNRLDGYT,TRBV6-1
ASNRGTDTQY,TRBV5-6